The 19 T cell receptor beta chains below all came from one sample that was sequenced in a study of T-cell memory formation after mild COVID-19. One entry per CDR3 protein, called by TCRdb with MiXCR from the 5' RACE reads. Altogether 110,000 or so distinct CDR3 sequences are present, 22% being singletons, with the ten largest covering roughly 37%. Material: PBMCs or a T cell subset sorted from them (not recorded which). These receptors were collected from a young man who had mild COVID-19 (a few samples of this study predate the infection). Cell type and time point are not known.

This chain uses TRBV27 with TRBJ2-1; 7 nucleotides match TRBD1. In germline, CDR1 is MNHEY, CDR2 SMNVEV (reference sequence). The V segment lost 4 bases and the J segment 7 bases; nucleotides outside the gene matches: 4. The CDR3 covers 13 residues. CDR3 DNA sequence: TGTGCCAGCAGTTCGACAGGGTTTAATGAGCAGTTCTTC. The encoded protein is CASSSTGFNEQFF.

J is TRBJ1-1 and V is TRBV5-1; D is uncertain. Deletions cut 3 bases from V and 4 bases from J, with 13 bases between. Germline V gives CDR1 SGHRS, CDR2 YFSETQ. The CDR3 runs to 14 residues. The CDR3 sequence is CASSSEGLTTEAFF. As DNA, the CDR3 is TGCGCCAGCAGCTCGGAAGGACTGACCACTGAAGCTTTCTTT. The entire variable domain, with the rest obtained from reference TRBV5-1 and TRBJ1-1, is as follows: KAGVTQTPRYLIKTRGQQVTLSCSPISGHRSVSWYQQTPGQGLQFLFEYFSETQRNKGNFPGRFSGRQFSNSRSEMNVSTLELGDSALYLCASSSEGLTTEAFFGQGTRLTVV.

This chain links TRBV7-7 with TRBJ1-5; 7 bases agree with TRBD1. The CDR3 sequence is 12 residues long. CDR1 SSHAT and CDR2 FNYEAQ come from the germline V gene (reference sequence). CDR3 coding DNA: TGTGCTAGCCCGACAGGGCGACAGCCCCAGCATTTT. Translated, it gives CASPTGRQPQHF.

The rearrangement links TRBV2 to TRBJ2-3; D not resolved. Trimming stripped 3 bases from V and 4 bases from J, with 8 bases between. In germline, CDR1 is SNHLY, CDR2 FYNNEI. The CDR3 has 13 amino acids. CDR3 nucleotides: TGTGCCAGCAGTGATTTAGTGGCAGATACGCAGTATTTT. Encoded protein: CASSDLVADTQYF.

The chain has TRBV12-3 or TRBV12-4 and TRBJ1-4, with a tentative D call TRBD1 (6 bases). The CDR3 totals 12 residues. V was cut by 5 bases and J by 7 bases, with 8 bases left in between. The CDR3 here is CASSHRVEKLFF. The CDR3 coding sequence is TGTGCCAGCAGTCACAGGGTTGAAAAACTGTTTTTT.

This sequence joins TRBV4-1 and TRBJ1-2; 8 bases map to TRBD1. This CDR3 is built from 17 residues. Germline V gene lookup returns CDR1 MGHRA and CDR2 YSYEKL. The J segment lost 4 bases and the V segment lost 4 bases, leaving 14 bases of the junction unmatched. The CDR3 sequence is CASSRNIGQGKGYGYTF. In DNA, the CDR3 is TGCGCCAGCAGCCGGAACATAGGACAGGGTAAAGGCTATGGCTACACCTTC.

This clonotype showed up just a few times. This chain joins TRBV7-2 and TRBJ1-1; D is ambiguous. V was clipped by 2 bases and J by 5 bases, with 12 bases between them. The CDR3 runs 14 residues. The V gene's germline CDR1 is SGHTA and CDR2 FQGNSA. The CDR3 DNA is TGTGCCAGCAGCTTAACTGAGGGTATGACTGAAGCTTTCTTT. Protein product: CASSLTEGMTEAFF.

This clonotype was seen at least ten times. This chain connects TRBV7-9 to TRBJ2-4, with 7 bases identical to TRBD1. Germline assignment: CDR1 SEHNR and CDR2 FQNEAQ (reference sequence). The length of the CDR3 is 12 residues. The V and J ends lost 3 bases and 16 bases, in that order; junction bases with no gene match: 9. This CDR3 is CASSFDGQAPYF. DNA of the CDR3: TGTGCCAGCAGCTTCGATGGACAGGCTCCTTACTTC.

The V call is TRBV6-2 or TRBV6-3, the J call TRBJ1-5; 9 bases are a match to TRBD1. Trimming removed 6 bases from V and 2 bases from J; junction bases left unmatched: 8. The CDR3 length is 16 residues. The germline CDR1 and CDR2 sequences are MNHEY and SVGEGT. The CDR3 loop reads CASSPGTGYGNQPQHF. The DNA for the CDR3 is TGTGCCAGCAGCCCCGGGACAGGGTATGGCAATCAGCCCCAGCATTTT.

This clonotype was recorded many times. J is TRBJ2-7 and V is TRBV4-1; a possible D gene is TRBD2 (6 bases). The CDR3 is made up of 14 amino acids. Germline CDR1 and CDR2: MGHRA and YSYEKL. Trimming took off 1 base at V and 0 bases at J, with 7 bases between the two ends. CDR3 sequence: CASSQVGGSYEQYF. The CDR3 DNA reads as TGCGCCAGCAGCCAAGTCGGGGGCTCCTACGAGCAGTACTTC.

V and J are TRBV4-1 and TRBJ2-7; D remains ambiguous. The CDR3 has 13 residues. Trimming removed 0 bases from V and 3 bases from J, with 6 bases in between. Germline CDR1 and CDR2: MGHRA and YSYEKL. The CDR3 DNA follows: TGCGCCAGCAGCCAAGATTGGCGCTACGAGCAGTACTTC. Amino acid sequence: CASSQDWRYEQYF.

The chain links TRBV11-1 to TRBJ2-7; 11 bases are a match to TRBD1. The germline V gene has CDR1 SGHAT and CDR2 FQDESV (reference sequence). Unmatched junction bases numbered 4, after V lost 3 bases and J lost 3 bases. This CDR3 has 15 amino acids. The CDR3 sequence is CASSFGTGGGYEQYF. CDR3 nucleotides: TGTGCCAGCAGCTTCGGGACAGGGGGAGGCTACGAGCAGTACTTC.

In its sample, this clonotype was seen a few times. J is TRBJ2-3 and V is TRBV7-6; D is ambiguous. Looked up from germline, CDR1 is SGHVS and CDR2 is FNYEAQ. V gave up 2 bases and J gave up 0 bases, with 6 bases separating them. The CDR3 sequence is 14 residues long. The CDR3 DNA reads as TGTGCCAGCAGCTTAATAGAAAGCACAGATACGCAGTATTTT. It is translated as CASSLIESTDTQYF.

The CDR3 bases are TGTGCCAGTAGCCCGGGACTAGCGGGAGCAGATACGCAGTATTTT. Residues: CASSPGLAGADTQYF. The rearrangement joins TRBV19 to TRBJ2-3, with 14 nucleotides matching TRBD2. This CDR3 spans 15 amino acids. The germline CDR1 and CDR2 sequences are LNHDA and SQIVND (reference sequence). V dropped 6 bases and J dropped 4; count of bases not matched to a gene: 3.

The chain couples TRBV6-2 or TRBV6-3 to TRBJ1-6; D perhaps matches TRBD1 (6 bases). This CDR3 region has 15 residues. V lost 4 bases to trimming and J lost 13 bases, with 20 bases between them. Germline loops: CDR1 MNHEY, CDR2 SVGEGT. The chain's CDR3 is CASSSRGRLAYPLHF. CDR3 in DNA: TGTGCCAGCAGTTCCAGGGGCCGCCTAGCATACCCCCTCCACTTT.

The V call is TRBV5-1, the J call TRBJ2-7; the D is unclear. The germline gives CDR1 SGHRS, CDR2 YFSETQ. V was trimmed by 6 bases and J by 7 bases, leaving 14 bases between them. There are 12 residues in the CDR3. The CDR3 DNA reads as TGCGCCAGCACATCGGCGGTTCGAGAGCAGTACTTC. Translating gives CASTSAVREQYF.

The chain recombines TRBV28 with TRBJ2-5; no definite D call. This CDR3 comprises 12 residues. Between the trimmed V and J ends, which lost 3 bases and 2 bases, there was a span of 4 bases. Germline V CDR1 and CDR2: MDHEN, SYDVKM. The CDR3 DNA sequence: TGTGCCAGCAGTTTTATGCAAGAGACCCAGTACTTC. Translated: CASSFMQETQYF.

The genes are TRBV7-3 and TRBJ2-1; unclear D gene. Germline assignment: CDR1 SGHTA and CDR2 FQGTGA. With 1 base removed from V and 3 bases from J, the gap between germline ends came to 10 bases. CDR3 length equals 15 residues. This CDR3 is CASSLIGVHYNEQFF. The CDR3 nucleotides are TGTGCCAGCAGCTTAATAGGAGTGCACTACAATGAGCAGTTCTTC.

The V and J genes are TRBV5-1 and TRBJ1-1; possibly TRBD1 for D (6 bases). Germline assignment: CDR1 SGHRS and CDR2 YFSETQ. Trimming cost V 5 bases and J 6 bases, with 11 bases left between them. This CDR3 has 12 amino acids. The CDR3 is CASRGGSPEAFF. CDR3 coding DNA: TGCGCCAGCAGGGGGGGCAGCCCTGAAGCTTTCTTT.